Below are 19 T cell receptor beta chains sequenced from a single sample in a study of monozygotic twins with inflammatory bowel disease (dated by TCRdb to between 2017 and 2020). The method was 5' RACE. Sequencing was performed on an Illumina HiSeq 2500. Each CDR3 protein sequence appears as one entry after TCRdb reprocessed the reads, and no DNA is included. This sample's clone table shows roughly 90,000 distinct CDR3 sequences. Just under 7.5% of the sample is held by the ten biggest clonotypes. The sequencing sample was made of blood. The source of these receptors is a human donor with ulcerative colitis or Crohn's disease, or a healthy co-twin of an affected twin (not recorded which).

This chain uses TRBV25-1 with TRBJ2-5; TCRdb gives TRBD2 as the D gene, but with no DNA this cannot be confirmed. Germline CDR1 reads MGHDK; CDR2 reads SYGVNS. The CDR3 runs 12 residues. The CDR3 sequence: CASAPSTETQYF.

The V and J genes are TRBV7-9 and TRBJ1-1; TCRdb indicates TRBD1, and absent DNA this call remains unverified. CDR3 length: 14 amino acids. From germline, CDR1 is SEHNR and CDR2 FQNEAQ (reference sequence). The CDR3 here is CASSGGHMNTEAFF. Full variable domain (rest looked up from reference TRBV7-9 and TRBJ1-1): DTGVSQNPRHKITKRGQNVTFRCDPISEHNRLYWYRQTLGQGPEFLTYFQNEAQLEKSRLLSDRFSAERPKGSFSTLEIQRTEQGDSAMYLCASSGGHMNTEAFFGQGTRLTVV.

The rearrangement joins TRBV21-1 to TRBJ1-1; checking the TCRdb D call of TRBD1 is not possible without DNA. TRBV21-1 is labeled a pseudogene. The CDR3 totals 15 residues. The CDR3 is CASSNTLRDRGEAFF.

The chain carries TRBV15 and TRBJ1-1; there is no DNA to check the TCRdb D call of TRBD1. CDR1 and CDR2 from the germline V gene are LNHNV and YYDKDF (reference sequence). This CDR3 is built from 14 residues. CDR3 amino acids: CATSRAGVNTEAFF.

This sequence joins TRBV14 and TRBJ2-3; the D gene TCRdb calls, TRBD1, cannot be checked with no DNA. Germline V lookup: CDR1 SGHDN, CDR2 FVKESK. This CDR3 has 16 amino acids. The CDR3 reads CASSRPGGFSTDTQYF.

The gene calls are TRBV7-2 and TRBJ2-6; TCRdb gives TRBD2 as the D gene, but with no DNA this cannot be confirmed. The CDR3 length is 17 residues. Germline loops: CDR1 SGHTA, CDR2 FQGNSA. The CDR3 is CASSLQGLASGANVLTF.

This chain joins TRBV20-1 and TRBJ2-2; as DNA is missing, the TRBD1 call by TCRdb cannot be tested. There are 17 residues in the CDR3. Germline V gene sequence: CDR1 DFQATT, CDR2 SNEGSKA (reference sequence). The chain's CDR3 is CSARDTGQPRFTGELFF.

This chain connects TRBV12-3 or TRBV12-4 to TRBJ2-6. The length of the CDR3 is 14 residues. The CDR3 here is CASSLHSGANVLTF.

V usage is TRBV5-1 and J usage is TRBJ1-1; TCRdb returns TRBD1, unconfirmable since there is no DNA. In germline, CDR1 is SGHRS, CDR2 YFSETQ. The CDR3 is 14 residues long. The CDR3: CASSLAGAGVEAFF.

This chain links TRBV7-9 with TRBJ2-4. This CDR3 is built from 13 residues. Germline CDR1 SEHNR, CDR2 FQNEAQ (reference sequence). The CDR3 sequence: CASSLARENIQYF.

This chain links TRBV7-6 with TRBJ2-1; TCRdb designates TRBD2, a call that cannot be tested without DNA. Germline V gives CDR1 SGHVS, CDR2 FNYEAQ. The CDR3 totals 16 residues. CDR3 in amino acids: CASSLILAGGNNEQFF.

CDR3 sequence: CSARDYLAGGPGNEQFF. This chain joins TRBV20-1 and TRBJ2-1; TCRdb's assignment of TRBD1 cannot be checked, as there is no DNA. The length of the CDR3 is 17 residues. In germline, CDR1 is DFQATT, CDR2 SNEGSKA (reference sequence).

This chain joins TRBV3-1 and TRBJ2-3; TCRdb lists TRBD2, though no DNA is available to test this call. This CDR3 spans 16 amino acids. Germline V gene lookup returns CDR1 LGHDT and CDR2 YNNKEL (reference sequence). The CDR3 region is CASSPTRRTGTDTQYF.

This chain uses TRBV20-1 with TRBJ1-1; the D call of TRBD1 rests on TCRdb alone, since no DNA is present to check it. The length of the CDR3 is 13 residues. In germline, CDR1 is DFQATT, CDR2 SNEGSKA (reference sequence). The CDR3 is CSAREGAFTEAFF.

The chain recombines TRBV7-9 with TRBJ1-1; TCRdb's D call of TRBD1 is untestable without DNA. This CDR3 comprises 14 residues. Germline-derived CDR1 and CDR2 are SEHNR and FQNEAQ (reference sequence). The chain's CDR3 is CASSFGRGSAEAFF.

This CDR3 reads CASSGDPKSADTQYF. The V gene is TRBV5-1, the J gene TRBJ2-3; TCRdb names TRBD1, which stays unverified in the absence of DNA. The germline V gene has CDR1 SGHRS and CDR2 YFSETQ. CDR3 size: 15 residues.

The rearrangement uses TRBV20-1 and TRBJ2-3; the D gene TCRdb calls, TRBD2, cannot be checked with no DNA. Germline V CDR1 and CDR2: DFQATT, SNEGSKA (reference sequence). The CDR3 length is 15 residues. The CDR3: CSGLAGGPGTDTQYF.

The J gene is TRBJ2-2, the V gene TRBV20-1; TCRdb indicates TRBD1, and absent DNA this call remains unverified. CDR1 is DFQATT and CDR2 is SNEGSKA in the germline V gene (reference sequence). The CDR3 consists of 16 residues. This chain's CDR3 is CSARAPGQGVSGELFF.

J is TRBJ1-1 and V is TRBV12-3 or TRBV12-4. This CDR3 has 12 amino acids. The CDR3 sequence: CASSLGLTEAFF.